This TCR beta chain stems from a study of blood T cell repertoires in COVID-19 (dated by TCRdb to about 2020). With respect to the entire study: Samples from collaborators originated in the United States, Italy and Spain and spanned both the acute and convalescent phases of COVID-19. The material from the prospective study consisted of cDNA or gDNA derived from T cells, B-cell-depleted T cells, or PBMCs. Subjects who had been exposed to COVID-19, were actively infected with it, or had recovered from it provided the deeply sampled blood TCRbeta repertoires that made up the dataset. Samples were obtained from the ongoing ImmuneRACE study (first 160 participants) and from 1,254 subjects provided by 6 global collaborators. Sample metadata almost always included a de-identified subject ID, COVID-19 status, age in years and sex. The repertoires were made available in a free public database intended to serve as a resource for research on the immune response to SARS-CoV-2. HLA class I and class II types, where available, came from metadata supplied by the sample provider rather than from assay-based typing.

Comment on this clone: It has no known antigen specificity. No qualities accompany the bases; no much larger clone lies one base away.

Here is what the overall study found, with its caveats: How much clinical and demographic metadata was included differed by source and by participant, and the metadata was provided uncurated.

Collaborating institutions collected whole blood in K2EDTA tubes following their own protocols. For TCRbeta analysis, collaborators shipped samples as frozen whole blood, isolated PBMCs, or DNA extracted from either of those sample types. The germline V gene encodes CDR1 SGHTA and CDR2 FQGNSA. For this chain, trimming is 2 bases at the V end and 14 bases at the J end, and the number of junction bases without a gene match is 11. The CDR3 runs 16 amino acids, cysteine and phenylalanine included. Kept here is only the CDR3 DNA, which spans 48 bases and is read in frame from base 1. TCRbeta CDR3 regions were amplified from genomic DNA using the immunoSEQ Assay, a bias-controlled multiplex PCR. For the original study's pipeline: The number of nucleated cells in each sample was estimated from the amplification of reference gene primers within the assay. To quantify the absolute abundance of each unique TCRbeta CDR3 rearrangement, sequence reads were collapsed and filtered. Productive Simpson clonality was computed per sample as the square root of Simpson's diversity index over productive rearrangements. TCRdb's version of the immuneACCESS table is confined to in-frame rearrangements and falls short of the full clone set. An unresolved V gene accounts for under half of the shortfall where checked; the remainder is of unknown origin. V, J and clone size are taken as reported in that table, and D and trimming were inferred from the DNA itself. This sample lists around 86,000 clones; about 90% were detected once. Jointly, the top ten make up 7.4% of the sample.

The sequence is built from TRBV7-2 and TRBJ1-6; the junction holds 11 bases that match TRBD1. The receptor's source is a human donor with acute or convalescent COVID-19. The donor label of this sample is uncertain. Specimen: peripheral blood. The nucleotides are TGTGCCAGCAGCTTATGGGGGGACAGGGGGAAGATAACCCTCCACTTT. It translates to CASSLWGDRGKITLHF.